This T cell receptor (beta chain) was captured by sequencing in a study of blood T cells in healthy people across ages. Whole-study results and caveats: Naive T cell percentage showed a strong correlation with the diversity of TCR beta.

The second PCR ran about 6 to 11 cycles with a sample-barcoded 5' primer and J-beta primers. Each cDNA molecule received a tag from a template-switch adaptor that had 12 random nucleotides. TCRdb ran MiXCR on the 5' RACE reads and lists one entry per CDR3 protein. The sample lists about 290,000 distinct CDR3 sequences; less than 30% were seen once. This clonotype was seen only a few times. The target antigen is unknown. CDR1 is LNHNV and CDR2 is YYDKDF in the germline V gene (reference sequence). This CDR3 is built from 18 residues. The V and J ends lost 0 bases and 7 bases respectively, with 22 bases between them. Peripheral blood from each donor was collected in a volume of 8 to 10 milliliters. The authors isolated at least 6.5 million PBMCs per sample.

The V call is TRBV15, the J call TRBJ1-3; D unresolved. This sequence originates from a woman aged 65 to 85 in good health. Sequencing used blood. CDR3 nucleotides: TGTGCCACCAGCAGAGATCCAGGAGAGCCCGGGATCAGGAACACCATATATTTT. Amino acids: CATSRDPGEPGIRNTIYF.